What follows are 13 T cell receptor beta chains derived from one specimen sequenced in a study of T-cell memory formation after mild COVID-19. TCRdb fed the 5' RACE reads into MiXCR, producing one record per CDR3 protein. The table records 110,000 or so distinct CDR3 sequences, 22% of them present only once. Material for sequencing was PBMCs or a T cell subset sorted from them (not recorded which). The receptors were gathered from a man aged 18 to 29 who had mild COVID-19 (a few samples of this study predate the infection). Cell type and time point are not known.

This clonotype was seen a handful of times. The chain joins TRBV6-5 to TRBJ2-7; TRBD1 is a possible D gene (5 bases). The V end lost 0 bases, the J end lost 0 bases, and 9 bases lay between the germline ends. The V gene's germline CDR1 is MNHEY and CDR2 SVGAGI. The CDR3 totals 15 residues. The CDR3: CASSYSAGISYEQYF. The CDR3 nucleotides read TGTGCCAGCAGTTACTCGGCAGGGATCTCCTACGAGCAGTACTTC.

In its sample, this clonotype was seen a few times. The V gene is TRBV7-6, the J gene TRBJ2-7, with 7 bases matching TRBD1. CDR1 is SGHVS, CDR2 FNYEAQ, per germline. The CDR3 consists of 15 residues. Germline trimming cut 2 bases from V and 5 bases from J; bases unmatched to any gene: 9. CDR3 sequence (DNA): TGTGCCAGCAGCTTATCAGGACAGGACATCGACGAGCAGTACTTC. This codes for CASSLSGQDIDEQYF. The entire variable domain, with the rest obtained from reference TRBV7-6 and TRBJ2-7, is as follows: GAGVSQSPRYKVTKRGQDVALRCDPISGHVSLYWYRQALGQGPEFLTYFNYEAQQDKSGLPNDRFSAERPEGSISTLTIQRTEQRDSAMYRCASSLSGQDIDEQYFGPGTRLTVT.

This clonotype was picked up a small number of times. The chain carries TRBV5-1 and TRBJ1-2; maybe TRBD1 (6 bases). Trimming removed 0 bases from V and 0 bases from J, with 9 bases in between. This CDR3 region has 15 residues. CDR1 and CDR2 from the germline V gene are SGHRS and YFSETQ. CDR3 amino acids: CASSLVQGTNYGYTF. DNA for the CDR3: TGCGCCAGCAGCTTGGTACAGGGCACTAACTATGGCTACACCTTC.

This clonotype has more than one count but fewer than ten. This chain connects TRBV9 to TRBJ2-1; 8 nucleotides line up with TRBD2. The CDR3 sequence is 14 residues long. After removal of 4 bases from V and 16 bases from J, the junction contained 16 bases not matched to a gene. Germline CDR1 SGDLS, CDR2 YYNGEE. DNA for the CDR3: TGTGCCAGCAGCCCACCGGGGGGGTCTGCGTCACCATTCTTC. Its translation is CASSPPGGSASPFF.

The chain uses TRBV28 and TRBJ2-1; 8 nucleotides match TRBD2. The CDR3 extends over 14 amino acids. Germline lookup yields CDR1 MDHEN and CDR2 SYDVKM. V shed 6 bases, J shed 5 bases, and the junction held 6 bases outside the gene matches. The CDR3 loop reads CASRRGGEHNEQFF. Here the CDR3 DNA reads TGTGCCAGCAGACGGGGGGGGGAACACAATGAGCAGTTCTTC. Together with reference TRBV28 and TRBJ2-1, the CDR3 gives the full variable domain: DVKVTQSSRYLVKRTGEKVFLECVQDMDHENMFWYRQDPGLGLRLIYFSYDVKMKEKGDIPEGYSVSREKKERFSLILESASTNQTSMYLCASRRGGEHNEQFFGPGTRLTVL.

This clonotype was observed a handful of times. The rearrangement joins TRBV5-4 to TRBJ2-7; 10 nucleotides align to TRBD2. The junction had 4 bases not matched to a gene; V was cut back by 1 base and J by 0 bases. Germline V CDR1 and CDR2: SGHNT, YYREEE (reference sequence). This CDR3 is 16 amino acids long. The CDR3: CASSLSASGGSYEQYV. CDR3 in DNA: TGTGCCAGCAGCTTGAGTGCTAGCGGGGGCTCCTACGAGCAGTACGTC.

The chain recombines TRBV7-8 with TRBJ2-1; unclear D gene. Per the germline V gene, CDR1 is SGHVS and CDR2 is FQNEAQ. The CDR3 contains 13 residues. V dropped 2 bases and J dropped 8 bases, with 10 bases sitting between them. CDR3 sequence (DNA): TGTGCCAGCAGCTTATGGGCCAACGATGAGCAGTTCTTC. Translated: CASSLWANDEQFF.

The chain has TRBV9 and TRBJ2-1; possible D gene TRBD2, 6 bases. CDR1 is SGDLS, CDR2 YYNGEE, per germline. V was trimmed by 6 bases and J by 8 bases, leaving 18 bases between them. The CDR3 runs 14 residues. In nucleotides, the CDR3 is TGTGCCAGCACTGCGCGGGGCACCAGGGATGAGCAGTTCTTC. This codes for CASTARGTRDEQFF.

This clonotype was detected only a few times. The chain recombines TRBV27 with TRBJ1-1; tentatively, D is TRBD1 (5 bases). The V gene lost 2 bases and the J gene lost 5 bases, with 18 bases spanning the gap. Germline V gives CDR1 MNHEY, CDR2 SMNVEV (reference sequence). The CDR3 totals 16 residues. The CDR3 bases are TGTGCCAGCAGTTTAAGACGGGGGGGAATGGAGACTGAAGCTTTCTTT. Translation: CASSLRRGGMETEAFF.

The rearrangement uses TRBV4-3 and TRBJ2-2; D gene unclear. Deletions cut 0 bases from V and 5 bases from J, with 7 bases between. Germline CDR1 LGHNA, CDR2 YSLEER. The CDR3 spans 14 residues. CDR3 coding DNA: TGCGCCAGCAGCCAAGATAGAATGACCGGGGAGCTGTTTTTT. Encoded protein: CASSQDRMTGELFF.

Only a few counts were recorded for this clonotype. The chain has TRBV9 and TRBJ2-4; 9 nucleotides agree with TRBD2. V lost 2 bases, J lost 8 bases, and 14 bases stayed unmatched. The CDR3 has 17 amino acids. Germline CDR1 is SGDLS and CDR2 is YYNGEE. The CDR3 loop is CASSVQPAGGPRDIQYF. CDR3 nucleotide sequence: TGTGCCAGCAGCGTCCAACCGGCGGGGGGGCCGAGGGACATTCAGTACTTC.

This clonotype was observed once. The chain recombines TRBV30 with TRBJ1-1, with D uncertain. V shed 1 base and J shed 0 bases, with 21 bases lying between them. Per the germline V gene, CDR1 is GTSNPN and CDR2 is SVGIG (reference sequence). The CDR3 extends over 18 amino acids. The CDR3 DNA sequence: TGTGCCTGGAGTGATGCATCGGGCAGACGATTTATGAACACTGAAGCTTTCTTT. This gives the protein CAWSDASGRRFMNTEAFF.

A single count supports this clonotype. V gene TRBV28 combines with J gene TRBJ2-1; 8 bases align to TRBD1. From germline, CDR1 is MDHEN and CDR2 SYDVKM. Trimming cost V 2 bases and J 10 bases; bases outside gene matches: 10. CDR3 length equals 15 residues. The CDR3 DNA reads as TGTGCCAGCAGTTTAGGGGCAGGGGGCACGCGGGAGCAGTTCTTC. This gives the protein CASSLGAGGTREQFF.